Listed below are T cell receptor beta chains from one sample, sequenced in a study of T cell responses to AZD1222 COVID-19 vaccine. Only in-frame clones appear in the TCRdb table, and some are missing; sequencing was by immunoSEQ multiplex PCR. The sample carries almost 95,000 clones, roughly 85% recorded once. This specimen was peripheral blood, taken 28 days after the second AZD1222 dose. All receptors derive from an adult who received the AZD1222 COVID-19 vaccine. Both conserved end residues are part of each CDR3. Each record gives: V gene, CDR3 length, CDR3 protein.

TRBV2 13 CASKRGGTDTQYF
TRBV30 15 CAWDQTGISGNTIYF
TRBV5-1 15 CASSLAGDSGNTIYF
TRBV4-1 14 CASSPLSSSYEQYF
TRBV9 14 CASSPRAEYNEQFF
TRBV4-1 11 CASSQDGEQYF
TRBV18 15 CASSQGTLSTDTQYF
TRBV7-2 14 CASSLQGGAGELFF
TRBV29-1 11 CSVDRSGGLLF
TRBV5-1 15 CPTSPDGGGLETQYF
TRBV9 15 CASSPPRTHPTGYTF
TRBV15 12 CATSREGAVLYF
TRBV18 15 CASSPRQLLNYGYTF
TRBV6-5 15 CASSPTGTTFKGYTF
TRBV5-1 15 CASSLADTQVETQYF
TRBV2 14 CASRVGQGGTEAFF
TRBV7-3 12 CASSLLRDKQYF
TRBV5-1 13 CASRRTEGEKLFF
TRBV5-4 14 CASSGTAYTDTQYF
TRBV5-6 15 CASSLGDRGYTEAFF
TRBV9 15 CASSVTGGGYNEQFF
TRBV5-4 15 CASSLRQGGNSPLHF
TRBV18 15 CASSHGTSDYREQFF
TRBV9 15 CASSVGTVETDTQYF
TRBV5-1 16 CASSQGGGPRTGELFF
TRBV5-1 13 CASSLDRIYEQYF
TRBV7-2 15 CASRARQGTNSPLHF
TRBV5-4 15 CASSHQGLKNTEAFF
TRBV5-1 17 CASSFGAAAEISYEQYF
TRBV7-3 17 CASSLFPTSGGTDTQYF
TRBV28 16 CASSLYGAGLTYEQYF
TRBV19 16 CASSIETSGSTDTQYF
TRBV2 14 CASSVLGQQNTIYF
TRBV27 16 CASRRPGRSSYNEQFF
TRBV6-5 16 CASSYLADTLTYEQYF
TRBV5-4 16 CASSLGGTGGWDTQYF
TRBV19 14 CASSRRDKTYEQYF
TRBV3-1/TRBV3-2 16 CASSQGSGRRYETQYF
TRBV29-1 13 CSVVVFSGNTIYF
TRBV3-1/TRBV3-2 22 CASSLSGTVEAMSGREGYEQYF
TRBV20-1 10 CSASDHEQFF
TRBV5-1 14 CASSLDRMGTEAFF
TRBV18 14 CASSPNGGGEKLFF
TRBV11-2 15 CASSLVRGTGNTIYF
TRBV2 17 CASSEAGIRRGEETQYF
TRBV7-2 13 CASSLVQNTEAFF
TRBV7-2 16 CASSPILGGLYQPQHF
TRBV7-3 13 CASTSGPTDTQYF
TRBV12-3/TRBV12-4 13 CASSFGAYQPQHF
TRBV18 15 CASSPYTQPYNEQFF
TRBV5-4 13 CASSWTGNYEQYF
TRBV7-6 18 CASSPGPGQGSGANVLTF
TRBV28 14 CASSLAGMGYEQYF
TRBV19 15 CASSIGGRAYNEQFF
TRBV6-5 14 CASSSRVAPDEQYF
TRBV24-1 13 CATSDPTVGEQFF
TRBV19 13 CASSSRGNQPQHF
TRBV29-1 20 CSVEVEDLSGQGRDSYEQYF
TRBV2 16 CASLMGGQSISYEQYF
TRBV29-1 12 CSVTPSGNTIYF